This T cell receptor beta chain was profiled in a study of T cell responses to AZD1222 COVID-19 vaccine. General observations from the study: Dominant at 160-218 and 743-854, vaccine-associated CD4 TCRs also spanned spike.

This CDR3 comprises 14 residues. CDR1 is LNHDA, CDR2 SQIVND, per germline (reference sequence). V shed 3 bases and J shed 1 base, with 9 bases lying between them. Points on this clone: Antigen unknown.

Method: immunoSEQ multiplex PCR; TCRdb's copy keeps in-frame clones and lacks some. Here the sample spans some 150,000 clones, 94% being singletons. The chain carries TRBV19 and TRBJ2-5; D uncertain. The clonotype originates from an adult in good health. This specimen consisted of peripheral blood, obtained on day 0 of AZD1222 vaccination. CDR3 protein: CASSINGLQETQYF. The CDR3 nucleotides read TGTGCCAGTAGTATTAATGGCCTCCAAGAGACCCAGTACTTC.